The present entry profiles one T cell receptor (beta chain) with its context. The CDR3 is 16 residues long. J was trimmed by 4 bases and V by 4 bases; bases with no gene match: 9. Germline V gives CDR1 SGDLS, CDR2 YYNGEE. This record comes from a study of T cell changes during pregnancy in multiple sclerosis. Using immunoSEQ multiplex PCR, the repertoire was profiled, and TCRdb retains in-frame clones only, with some absent. The sample carries some 80,000 clones, roughly 90% recorded once. This sample comprised peripheral blood, obtained in the first trimester of pregnancy. This sequence joins TRBV9 and TRBJ1-3; 9 bases align to TRBD1. This clonotype originated in a female donor in good health, enrolled as a control in a pregnancy study. CDR3 loop: CASSSRQGVSGNTIYF. The DNA of the CDR3 is TGTGCCAGCAGCTCCCGACAGGGGGTATCAGGAAACACCATATATTTT.